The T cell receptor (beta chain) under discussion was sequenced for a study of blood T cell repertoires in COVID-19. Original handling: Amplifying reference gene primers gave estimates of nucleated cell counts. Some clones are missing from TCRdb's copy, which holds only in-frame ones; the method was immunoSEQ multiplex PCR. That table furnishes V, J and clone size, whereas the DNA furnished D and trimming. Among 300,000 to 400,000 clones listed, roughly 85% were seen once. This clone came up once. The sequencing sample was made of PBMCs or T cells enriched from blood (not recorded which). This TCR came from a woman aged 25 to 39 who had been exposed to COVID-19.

The CDR3 DNA follows: TGTGCCAGTAGTATAGAGCCACAGGGGGCGAGGGGCTACACCTTC. Protein product: CASSIEPQGARGYTF. This chain connects TRBV19 to TRBJ1-2; 9 bases map to TRBD1. V shed 0 bases, J shed 8 bases, and the junction held 7 bases outside the gene matches. Germline CDR1 and CDR2: LNHDA and SQIVND (reference sequence). The CDR3 is 15 residues long.